The next 20 T cell receptor beta chains were all read from a single sample in a study of neurological immune-mediated disorders. Using its own MiXCR run on the 5' RACE reads, TCRdb lists one record per CDR3 protein. The data show some 66,000 distinct CDR3 sequences, 4.5% seen once. The material sequenced was PBMCs. Source of these receptors: a man younger than 45 with multiple sclerosis.

This clonotype showed up many times. V is TRBV11-2 and J is TRBJ1-1, with D uncertain. Trimming shortened V by 1 base and J by 4 bases, and 13 bases separated the two germline ends. The CDR3 is made up of 15 amino acids. Germline CDR1 is SGHAT and CDR2 is FQNNGV. The CDR3 DNA sequence: TGTGCCAGCAGCTTAGTTCCGGTGCGTGGCACTGAAGCTTTCTTT. Its protein product is CASSLVPVRGTEAFF.

This clonotype has a count of ten or more. The CDR3 sequence: CASRPQGAEGANVLTF. The CDR3 DNA follows: TGTGCCAGCAGACCCCAGGGGGCGGAAGGGGCCAACGTCCTGACTTTC. The J gene is TRBJ2-6, the V gene TRBV12-3 or TRBV12-4; 8 nucleotides line up with TRBD1. The CDR3 has 16 residues. Trimming removed 6 bases from V and 4 bases from J; junction bases left unmatched: 8.

This clonotype was counted at least ten times. The chain links TRBV2 to TRBJ1-1; D possibly corresponds to TRBD1 (5 bases). Per germline, CDR1 SNHLY and CDR2 FYNNEI. V shed 5 bases and J shed 0 bases, with 7 bases lying between them. The CDR3 has 13 amino acids. DNA of the CDR3: TGTGCCAGCAGTCCACAGGTGAACACTGAAGCTTTCTTT. It translates to CASSPQVNTEAFF.

This clonotype was recorded at least ten times. The rearrangement uses TRBV28 and TRBJ1-6; 9 bases map to TRBD1. J gave up 10 bases and V 4 bases, and 11 bases lay outside the gene matches. Germline V CDR1 and CDR2: MDHEN, SYDVKM. This CDR3 region has 16 residues. Here the CDR3 DNA reads TGTGCCAGCAGTTCTTTCGGGACAGGGTCCAGATCACCCCTCCACTTT. Translated, it gives CASSSFGTGSRSPLHF.

This clonotype has a count of ten or more. The chain combines TRBV20-1 with TRBJ1-1, with TRBD1 matching 7 bases. Germline V lookup: CDR1 DFQATT, CDR2 SNEGSKA (reference sequence). The CDR3 length is 13 residues. The J segment lost 5 bases and the V segment lost 5 bases, leaving 8 bases of the junction unmatched. CDR3 region: CSAGGQLLTEAFF. Written as DNA, the CDR3 is TGCAGTGCTGGGGGACAGCTCTTGACTGAAGCTTTCTTT.

This clonotype has ten or more counts. The CDR3 DNA reads as TGCGCCAGCAGCTCCGGCCTTCTGATGTCAGATACGCAGTATTTT. It codes for CASSSGLLMSDTQYF. V gene TRBV5-1 combines with J gene TRBJ2-3; unclear D gene. Trimming removed 3 bases from V and 4 bases from J, with 15 bases in between. The CDR3 length is 15 residues. Per the germline V gene, CDR1 is SGHRS and CDR2 is YFSETQ.

This clonotype showed up many times. V usage is TRBV20-1 and J usage is TRBJ1-1; 10 bases are a match to TRBD1. This CDR3 has 13 amino acids. V was clipped by 5 bases and J by 8 bases; unmatched bases: 8. Germline CDR1 is DFQATT and CDR2 is SNEGSKA (reference sequence). CDR3 in DNA: TGCAGTGCTCGACAGGGGGCGCGAGGCGAAGCTTTCTTT. Its translation is CSARQGARGEAFF.

Comment on this clonotype: A much larger clonotype is one base distant, so this may be a read error. This chain connects TRBV9 to TRBJ1-1; 7 bases line up with TRBD1. The V gene's germline CDR1 is SGDLS and CDR2 YYNGEE. This CDR3 contains 16 residues. CDR3 amino acids: CASSVATGLMNTEDFF. The CDR3 DNA follows: TGTGCCAGCAGCGTAGCGACAGGGTTGATGAACACTGAAGATTTCTTT.

The V and J genes are TRBV11-2 and TRBJ2-3; 7 nucleotides line up with TRBD2. The CDR3 is 12 residues long. Germline lookup yields CDR1 SGHAT and CDR2 FQNNGV. The CDR3 reads CASGAPTNTQYF. The CDR3 bases are TGTGCGAGCGGGGCGCCAACGAATACGCAGTATTTT.

This clonotype was picked up a small number of times. The chain links TRBV12-3 or TRBV12-4 to TRBJ1-1; 8 nucleotides match TRBD1. Trimming removed 5 bases from V and 3 bases from J; junction bases left unmatched: 14. The CDR3 has 17 amino acids. CDR3 residues: CASSAPRTGSWYTEAFF. The CDR3 region has the DNA TGTGCCAGCAGTGCGCCTCGGACAGGGAGTTGGTACACTGAAGCTTTCTTT.

The sample holds many counts of this clonotype. The chain links TRBV18 to TRBJ2-5; D not certain. The V gene lost 3 bases and the J gene lost 2 bases, with 10 bases spanning the gap. Germline V gene sequence: CDR1 KGHSH, CDR2 LQKENI. The CDR3 is made up of 14 amino acids. CDR3 protein: CASSPPGEQETQYF. The CDR3 nucleotides are TGTGCCAGCTCACCTCCAGGAGAACAAGAGACCCAGTACTTC.

The rearrangement uses TRBV20-1 and TRBJ2-2, with 9 bases that match TRBD1. V lost 5 bases and J lost 3; bases outside the gene matches: 4. The germline V gene has CDR1 DFQATT and CDR2 SNEGSKA (reference sequence). This CDR3 is built from 14 residues. CDR3 nucleotides: TGCAGTGCTGCCGGGACAGGGTACACCGGGGAGCTGTTTTTT. Its translation: CSAAGTGYTGELFF.

This clonotype was recorded many times. The J gene is TRBJ1-2, the V gene TRBV11-2, with 11 positions matching TRBD1. The CDR3 is made up of 17 amino acids. V lost 1 base, J lost 3 bases, and 7 bases stayed unmatched. Germline lookup yields CDR1 SGHAT and CDR2 FQNNGV. CDR3 residues: CASSLAGQGGTDYGYTF. The CDR3 region has the DNA TGTGCCAGCAGCTTAGCGGGACAGGGGGGTACGGACTATGGCTACACCTTC.

Ten or more counts support this clonotype. The rearrangement links TRBV24-1 to TRBJ1-1, with D perhaps matching TRBD1 (5 bases). The V gene lost 2 bases and the J gene lost 1 base, with 10 bases spanning the gap. The CDR3 covers 15 residues. Germline V gives CDR1 KGHDR, CDR2 SFDVKD. The CDR3 coding sequence is TGTGCCACCAGTGATTCCCGGACATCGAACACTGAAGCTTTCTTT. Its protein is CATSDSRTSNTEAFF.

Ten or more counts support this clonotype. V is TRBV5-1 and J is TRBJ2-5; D remains ambiguous. The CDR3 totals 15 residues. V was pared by 5 bases and J by 2 bases, with 16 bases between. Germline V CDR1 and CDR2: SGHRS, YFSETQ. CDR3 coding DNA: TGCGCCAGCAGGGGTGATTGGAGAGAGCAAGAGACCCAGTACTTC. It encodes CASRGDWREQETQYF.

This clonotype was seen ten or more times. The V call is TRBV5-1, the J call TRBJ2-3; D uncertain. The CDR3 is 11 amino acids. CDR1 and CDR2 from the germline V gene are SGHRS and YFSETQ. V was trimmed by 6 bases and J by 6 bases, leaving 8 bases between them. CDR3 protein: CASTARDTQYF. CDR3 bases: TGCGCCAGCACCGCCCGGGATACGCAGTATTTT.

In this sample, this clonotype turned up many times. This chain joins TRBV24-1 and TRBJ1-5; 7 nucleotides align to TRBD1. The CDR3 covers 16 residues. The J segment lost 3 bases and the V segment lost 4 bases, leaving 8 bases of the junction unmatched. CDR1 and CDR2 (germline): KGHDR, SFDVKD. The CDR3 spells CATSDHRTGDNQPQHF. In DNA form, the CDR3 reads TGTGCCACCAGTGACCACAGGACAGGAGACAATCAGCCCCAGCATTTT.

This clonotype was counted between two and nine times. The genes are TRBV5-4 and TRBJ1-1; D not certain. This CDR3 is 13 amino acids long. The germline CDR1 and CDR2 sequences are SGHNT and YYREEE (reference sequence). Trimming took off 4 bases at V and 1 base at J, with 8 bases between the two ends. The CDR3 coding sequence is TGTGCCAGCAGCCCCGAAAAGAACACTGAAGCTTTCTTT. Protein product: CASSPEKNTEAFF. The variable domain in full, with the rest retrieved from reference TRBV5-4 and TRBJ1-1, is ETGVTQSPTHLIKTRGQQVTLRCSSQSGHNTVSWYQQALGQGPQFIFQYYREEENGRGNFPPRFSGLQFPNYSSELNVNALELDDSALYLCASSPEKNTEAFFGQGTRLTVV.

The V gene is TRBV7-2, the J gene TRBJ2-5; perhaps TRBD2 as D (6 bases). Trimming stripped 5 bases from V and 5 bases from J, with 15 bases between. The CDR3 is 14 amino acids. Germline loops: CDR1 SGHTA, CDR2 FQGNSA. CDR3 sequence: CASSLGLPGETQYF. The CDR3 DNA reads TGTGCCAGCAGCCTGGGACTTCCCGGGGAGACCCAGTACTTC.

The J gene is TRBJ1-1, the V gene TRBV20-1; D remains ambiguous. Germline-derived CDR1 and CDR2 are DFQATT and SNEGSKA (reference sequence). Trimming took 5 bases from V and 1 from J, leaving 8 bases between them. The CDR3 runs 12 residues. CDR3 residues: CSAPRENTEAFF. CDR3 coding DNA: TGCAGTGCTCCCCGCGAGAACACTGAAGCTTTCTTT.